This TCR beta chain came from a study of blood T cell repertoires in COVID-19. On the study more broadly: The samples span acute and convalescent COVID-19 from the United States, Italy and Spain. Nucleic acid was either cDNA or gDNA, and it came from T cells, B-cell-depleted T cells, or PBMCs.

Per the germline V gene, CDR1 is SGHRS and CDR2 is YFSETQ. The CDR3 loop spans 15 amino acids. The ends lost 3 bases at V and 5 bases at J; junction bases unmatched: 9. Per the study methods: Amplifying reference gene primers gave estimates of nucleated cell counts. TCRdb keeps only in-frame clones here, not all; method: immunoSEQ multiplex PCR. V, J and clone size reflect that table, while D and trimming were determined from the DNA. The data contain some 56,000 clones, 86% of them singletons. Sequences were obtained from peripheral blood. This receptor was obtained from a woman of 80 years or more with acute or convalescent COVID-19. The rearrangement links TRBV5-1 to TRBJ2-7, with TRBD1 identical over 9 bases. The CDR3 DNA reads TGCGCCAGCAGCTGGAGGGGACAGGGTCCCAACGAGCAGTACTTC. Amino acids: CASSWRGQGPNEQYF. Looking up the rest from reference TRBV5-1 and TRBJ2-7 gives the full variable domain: KAGVTQTPRYLIKTRGQQVTLSCSPISGHRSVSWYQQTPGQGLQFLFEYFSETQRNKGNFPGRFSGRQFSNSRSEMNVSTLELGDSALYLCASSWRGQGPNEQYFGPGTRLTVT.